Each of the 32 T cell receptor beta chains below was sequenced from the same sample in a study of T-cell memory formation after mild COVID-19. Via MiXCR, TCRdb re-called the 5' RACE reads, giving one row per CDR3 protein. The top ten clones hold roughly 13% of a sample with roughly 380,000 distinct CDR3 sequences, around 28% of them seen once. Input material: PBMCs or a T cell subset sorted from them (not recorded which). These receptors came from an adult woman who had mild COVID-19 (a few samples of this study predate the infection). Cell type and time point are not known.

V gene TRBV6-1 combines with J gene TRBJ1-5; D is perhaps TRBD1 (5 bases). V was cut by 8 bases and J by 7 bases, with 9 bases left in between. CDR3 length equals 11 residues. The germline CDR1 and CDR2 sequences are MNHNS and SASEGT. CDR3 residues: CASGGVQPQHF. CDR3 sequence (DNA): TGTGCCAGCGGGGGTGTCCAGCCCCAGCATTTT.

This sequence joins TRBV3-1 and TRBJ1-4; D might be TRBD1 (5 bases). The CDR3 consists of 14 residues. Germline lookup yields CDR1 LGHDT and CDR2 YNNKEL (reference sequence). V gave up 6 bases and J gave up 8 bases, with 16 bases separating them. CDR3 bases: TGTGCCAGCAGTCCCCCCGGGGCGGGAGAAAAACTGTTTTTT. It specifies CASSPPGAGEKLFF.

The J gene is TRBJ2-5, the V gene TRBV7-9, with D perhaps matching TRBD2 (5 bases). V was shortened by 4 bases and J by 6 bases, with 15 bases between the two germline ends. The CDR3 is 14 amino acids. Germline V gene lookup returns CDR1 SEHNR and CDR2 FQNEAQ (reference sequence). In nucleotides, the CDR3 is TGTGCCAGCAGCTCGTCCGGGGAGCGCCAGACCCAGTACTTC. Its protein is CASSSSGERQTQYF.

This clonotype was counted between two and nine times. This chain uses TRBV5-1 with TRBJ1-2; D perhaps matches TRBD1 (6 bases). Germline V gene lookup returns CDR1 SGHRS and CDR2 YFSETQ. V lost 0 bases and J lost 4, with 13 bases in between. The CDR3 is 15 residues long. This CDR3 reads CASSLGGDTGYGYTF. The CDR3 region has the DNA TGCGCCAGCAGCTTGGGGGGGGACACCGGCTATGGCTACACCTTC.

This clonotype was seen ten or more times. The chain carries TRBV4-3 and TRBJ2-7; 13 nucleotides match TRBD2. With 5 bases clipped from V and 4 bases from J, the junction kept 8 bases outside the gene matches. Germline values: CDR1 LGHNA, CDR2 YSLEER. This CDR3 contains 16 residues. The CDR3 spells CASSETWTSGRYEQYF. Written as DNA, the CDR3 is TGCGCCAGCAGCGAGACCTGGACTAGCGGGAGATACGAGCAGTACTTC.

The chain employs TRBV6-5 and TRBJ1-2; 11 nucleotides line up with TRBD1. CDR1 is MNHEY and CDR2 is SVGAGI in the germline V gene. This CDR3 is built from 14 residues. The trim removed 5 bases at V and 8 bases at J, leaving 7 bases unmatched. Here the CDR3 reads CASSPGQGAWGYTF. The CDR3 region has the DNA TGTGCCAGCAGTCCTGGACAGGGGGCTTGGGGCTACACCTTC.

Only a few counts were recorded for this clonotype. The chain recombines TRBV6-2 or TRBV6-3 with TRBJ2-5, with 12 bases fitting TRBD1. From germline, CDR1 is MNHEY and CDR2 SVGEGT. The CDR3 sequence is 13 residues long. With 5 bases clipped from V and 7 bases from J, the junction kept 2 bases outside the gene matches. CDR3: CASSGTGGGTQYF. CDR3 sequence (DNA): TGTGCCAGCAGTGGGACAGGGGGCGGGACCCAGTACTTC.

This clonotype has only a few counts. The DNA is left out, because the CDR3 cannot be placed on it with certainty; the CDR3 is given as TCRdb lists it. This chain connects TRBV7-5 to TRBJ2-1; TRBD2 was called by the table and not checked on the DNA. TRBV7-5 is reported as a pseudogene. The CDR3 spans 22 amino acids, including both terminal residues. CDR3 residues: CISVSEAPGTSGKKEPYNEQFF.

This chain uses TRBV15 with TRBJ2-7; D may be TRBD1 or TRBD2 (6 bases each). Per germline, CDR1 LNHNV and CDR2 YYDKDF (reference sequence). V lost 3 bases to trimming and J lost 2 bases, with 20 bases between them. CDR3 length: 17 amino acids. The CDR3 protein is CATSSRGRGLKAYEQYF. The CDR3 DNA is TGTGCCACCAGCAGCCGGGGACGGGGGCTGAAAGCCTACGAGCAGTACTTC.

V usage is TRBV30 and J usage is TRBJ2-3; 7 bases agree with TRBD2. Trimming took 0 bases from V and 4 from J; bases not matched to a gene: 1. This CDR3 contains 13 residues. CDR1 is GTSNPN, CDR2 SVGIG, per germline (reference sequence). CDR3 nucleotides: TGTGCCTGGAGTGTGCTAGCGGCAGATACGCAGTATTTT. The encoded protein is CAWSVLAADTQYF.

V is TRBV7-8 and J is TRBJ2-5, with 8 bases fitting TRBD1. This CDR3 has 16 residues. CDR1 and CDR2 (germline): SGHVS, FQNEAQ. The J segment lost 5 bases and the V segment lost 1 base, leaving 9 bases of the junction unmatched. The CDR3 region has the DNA TGTGCCAGCAGCTTAGTAGGACAGGGATTGGGGGAGACCCAGTACTTC. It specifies CASSLVGQGLGETQYF.

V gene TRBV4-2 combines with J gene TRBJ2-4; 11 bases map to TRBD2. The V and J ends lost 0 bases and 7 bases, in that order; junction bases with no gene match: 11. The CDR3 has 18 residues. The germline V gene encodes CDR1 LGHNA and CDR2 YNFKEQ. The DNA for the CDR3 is TGTGCCAGCAGCCAAGAACTCATAGCGGGGGGGCCAGAGAACATTCAGTACTTC. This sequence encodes CASSQELIAGGPENIQYF.

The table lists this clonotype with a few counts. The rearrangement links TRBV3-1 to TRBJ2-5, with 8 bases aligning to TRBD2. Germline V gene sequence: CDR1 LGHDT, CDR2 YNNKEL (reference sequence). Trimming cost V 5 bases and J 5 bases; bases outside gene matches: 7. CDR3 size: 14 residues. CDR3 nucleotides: TGTGCCAGCAGCGGAGCGGGGGCAAGGGAGACCCAGTACTTC. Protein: CASSGAGARETQYF.

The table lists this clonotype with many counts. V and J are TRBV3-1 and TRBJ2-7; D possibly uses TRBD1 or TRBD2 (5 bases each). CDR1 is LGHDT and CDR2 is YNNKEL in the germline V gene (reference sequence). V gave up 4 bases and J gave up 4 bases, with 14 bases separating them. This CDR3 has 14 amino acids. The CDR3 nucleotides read TGTGCCAGCAGCCCTCCGGGGCCCAGGTACGAGCAGTACTTC. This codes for CASSPPGPRYEQYF.

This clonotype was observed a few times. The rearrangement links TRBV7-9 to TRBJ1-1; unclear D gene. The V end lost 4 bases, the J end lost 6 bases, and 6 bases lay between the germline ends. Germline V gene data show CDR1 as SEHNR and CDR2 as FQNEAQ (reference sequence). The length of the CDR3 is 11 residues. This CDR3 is CASSSVAEAFF. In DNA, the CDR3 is TGTGCCAGCAGCTCCGTAGCTGAAGCTTTCTTT.

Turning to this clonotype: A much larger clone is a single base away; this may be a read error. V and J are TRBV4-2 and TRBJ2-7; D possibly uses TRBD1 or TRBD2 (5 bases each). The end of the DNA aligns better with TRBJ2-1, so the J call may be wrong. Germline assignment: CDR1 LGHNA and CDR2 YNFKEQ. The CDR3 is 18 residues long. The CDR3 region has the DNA TGTGCCAGCAGCCAAGATCTGGGGACCACTCTACCCGACTACGAGCAGTTCTTC. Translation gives CASSQDLGTTLPDYEQFF.

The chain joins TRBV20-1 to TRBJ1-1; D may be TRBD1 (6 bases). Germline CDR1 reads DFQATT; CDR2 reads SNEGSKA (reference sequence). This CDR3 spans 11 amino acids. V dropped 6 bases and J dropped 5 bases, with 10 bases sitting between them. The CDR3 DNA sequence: TGCAGTGCCTGGACAGCGACTGAAGCTTTCTTT. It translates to CSAWTATEAFF.

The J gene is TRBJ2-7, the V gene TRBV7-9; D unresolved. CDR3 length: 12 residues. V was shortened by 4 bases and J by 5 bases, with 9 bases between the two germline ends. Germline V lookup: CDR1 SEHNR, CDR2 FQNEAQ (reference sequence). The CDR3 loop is CASSSIPDEQYF. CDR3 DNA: TGTGCCAGCAGCTCGATACCGGACGAGCAGTACTTC.

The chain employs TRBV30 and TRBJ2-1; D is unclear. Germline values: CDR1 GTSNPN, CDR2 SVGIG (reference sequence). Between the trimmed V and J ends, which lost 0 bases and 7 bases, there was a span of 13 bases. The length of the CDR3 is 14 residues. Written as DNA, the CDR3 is TGTGCCTGGAGTGTAGACGGAGTAGGGAATGAGCAGTTCTTC. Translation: CAWSVDGVGNEQFF. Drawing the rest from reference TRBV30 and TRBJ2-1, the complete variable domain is SQTIHQWPATLVQPVGSPLSLECTVEGTSNPNLYWYRQAAGRGLQLLFYSVGIGQISSEVPQNLSASRPQDRQFILSSKKLLLSDSGFYLCAWSVDGVGNEQFFGPGTRLTVL.

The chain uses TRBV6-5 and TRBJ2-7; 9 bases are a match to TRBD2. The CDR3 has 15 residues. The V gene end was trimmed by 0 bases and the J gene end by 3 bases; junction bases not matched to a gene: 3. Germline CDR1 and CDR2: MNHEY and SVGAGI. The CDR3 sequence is CASSYSAGGNYEQYF. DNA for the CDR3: TGTGCCAGCAGTTACTCAGCGGGGGGTAACTACGAGCAGTACTTC.

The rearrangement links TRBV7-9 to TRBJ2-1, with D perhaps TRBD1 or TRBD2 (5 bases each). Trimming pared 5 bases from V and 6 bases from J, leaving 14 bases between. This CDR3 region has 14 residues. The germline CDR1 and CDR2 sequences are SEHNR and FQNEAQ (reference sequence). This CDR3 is CASSRDRAINEQFF. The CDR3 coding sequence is TGTGCCAGCAGCCGGGACCGAGCCATCAATGAGCAGTTCTTC.

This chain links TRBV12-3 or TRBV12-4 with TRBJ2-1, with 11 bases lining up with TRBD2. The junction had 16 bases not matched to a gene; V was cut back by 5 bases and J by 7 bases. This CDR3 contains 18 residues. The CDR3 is CASSPRSGTSGSGNEQFF. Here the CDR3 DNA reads TGTGCCAGCAGTCCGCGCTCCGGGACTAGCGGTTCAGGGAATGAGCAGTTCTTC.

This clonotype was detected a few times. The CDR3 nucleotides read TGTGCCAGCGGGGGGGACAGGGATTATAGCAATCAGCCCCAGCATTTT. Protein: CASGGDRDYSNQPQHF. The chain links TRBV12-3 or TRBV12-4 to TRBJ1-5, with TRBD1 matching 9 bases. V gave up 8 bases and J gave up 0 bases; unmatched junction bases: 8. This CDR3 is 16 amino acids long.

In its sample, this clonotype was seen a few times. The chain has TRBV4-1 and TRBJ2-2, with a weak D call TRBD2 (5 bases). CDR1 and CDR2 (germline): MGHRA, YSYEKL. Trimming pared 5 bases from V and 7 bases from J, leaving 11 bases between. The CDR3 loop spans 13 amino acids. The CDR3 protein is CASSKGGGGELFF. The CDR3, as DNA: TGCGCCAGCAGCAAAGGAGGAGGCGGGGAGCTGTTTTTT.

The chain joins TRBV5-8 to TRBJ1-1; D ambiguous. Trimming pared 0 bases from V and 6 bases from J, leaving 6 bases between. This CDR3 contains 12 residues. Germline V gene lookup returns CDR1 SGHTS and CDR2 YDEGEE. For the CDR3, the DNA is TGTGCCAGCAGCTTGGTCTTCGCTGAAGCTTTCTTT. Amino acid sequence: CASSLVFAEAFF.

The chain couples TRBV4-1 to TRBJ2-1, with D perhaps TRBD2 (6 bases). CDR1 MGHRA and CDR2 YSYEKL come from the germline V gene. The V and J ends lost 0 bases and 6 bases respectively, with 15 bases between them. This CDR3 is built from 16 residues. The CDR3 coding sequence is TGCGCCAGCAGCCAAGATTTGCTAGCGAGGGGCAATGAGCAGTTCTTC. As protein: CASSQDLLARGNEQFF.

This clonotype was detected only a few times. As DNA, the CDR3 is TGTGCCAGCAGTTGGGGCTCTGAAGCTTTCTTT. Its translation: CASSWGSEAFF. The chain couples TRBV12-3 or TRBV12-4 to TRBJ1-1, with D maybe TRBD1 (5 bases). The CDR3 is 11 amino acids. V shed 4 bases and J shed 6 bases, with 6 bases lying between them.

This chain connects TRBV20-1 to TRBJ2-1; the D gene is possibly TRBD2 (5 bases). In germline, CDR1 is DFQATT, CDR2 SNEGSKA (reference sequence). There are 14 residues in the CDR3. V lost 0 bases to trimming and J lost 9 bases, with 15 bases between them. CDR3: CSARDRILGSEQFF. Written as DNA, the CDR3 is TGCAGTGCTAGAGACCGAATACTAGGATCTGAGCAGTTCTTC.

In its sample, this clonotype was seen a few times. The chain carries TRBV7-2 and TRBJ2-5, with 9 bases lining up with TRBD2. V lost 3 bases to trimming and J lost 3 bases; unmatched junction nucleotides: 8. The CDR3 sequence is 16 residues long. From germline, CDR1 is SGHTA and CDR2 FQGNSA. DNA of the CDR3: TGTGCCAGCAGCTTCTCGGGCGGGAGGGTAAAAGAGACCCAGTACTTC. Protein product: CASSFSGGRVKETQYF.

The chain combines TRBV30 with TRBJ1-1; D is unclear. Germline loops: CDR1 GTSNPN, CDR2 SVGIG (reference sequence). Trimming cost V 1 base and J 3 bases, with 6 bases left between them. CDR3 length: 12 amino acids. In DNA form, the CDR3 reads TGTGCCTGGAGTGAGTTGTACACTGAAGCTTTCTTT. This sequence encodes CAWSELYTEAFF.

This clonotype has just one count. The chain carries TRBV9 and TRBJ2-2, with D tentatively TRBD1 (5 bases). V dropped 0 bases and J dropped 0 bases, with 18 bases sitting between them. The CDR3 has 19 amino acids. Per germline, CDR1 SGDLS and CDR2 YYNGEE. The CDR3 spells CASSVDPSQGGANTGELFF. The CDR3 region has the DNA TGTGCCAGCAGCGTAGACCCATCCCAGGGCGGCGCGAACACCGGGGAGCTGTTTTTT.

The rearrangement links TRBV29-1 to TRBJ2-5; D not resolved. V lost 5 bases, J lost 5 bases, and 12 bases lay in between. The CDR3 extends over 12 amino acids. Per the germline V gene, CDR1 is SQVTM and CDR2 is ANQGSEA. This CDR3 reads CSVPKGWETQYF. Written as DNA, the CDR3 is TGCAGCGTTCCGAAGGGCTGGGAGACCCAGTACTTC.